This T cell receptor beta chain was documented in a study of OX40 agonist ivuxolimab in advanced cancers. Germline values: CDR1 LNHDA, CDR2 SQIVND (reference sequence). The CDR3 has 16 amino acids. V was pared by 5 bases and J by 7 bases, with 11 bases of the junction left unmatched. Profiling relied on immunoSEQ multiplex PCR, and the TCRdb table lists in-frame clones only, not all of them. The table records around 78,000 clones, 80% to 90% of them present only once. The chain recombines TRBV19 with TRBJ2-1; 10 bases agree with TRBD2. The clonotype comes from an adult with an advanced solid tumor such as melanoma, head and neck, liver or kidney cancer. Sequencing was performed on CD4+ or CD8+ T cells sorted from blood, taken in a trial of the OX40 agonist ivuxolimab. CDR3 bases: TGTGCCAGTAGTGTCTCCGCTAGCGGGAGTTTGAATGAGCAGTTCTTC. It encodes CASSVSASGSLNEQFF.